The 14 T cell receptor beta chains below come from one sample, sequenced in a study of T cells in Graves' hyperthyroidism and ophthalmopathy. Amplification of TCR beta CDR3 regions was performed using RNA transcripts as template. First-round RT-PCR targeting the TCR CDR3 was performed with the HTBI primer set. TCRdb re-called the multiplex PCR reads with MiXCR, one entry per CDR3 protein. This table holds under 650,000 distinct CDR3 sequences, around 15% found once. Material: blood. The receptors shown here come from a young woman with Graves' hyperthyroidism.

This clonotype was seen repeatedly, ten times or more. The rearrangement joins TRBV11-3 to TRBJ2-1; tentative D call: TRBD1 (6 bases). Trimming left V 0 bases short and J 7 bases short, with 7 bases between. The CDR3 totals 13 residues. Germline V CDR1 and CDR2: SGHNT, YENEEA. This CDR3 reads CASSLEGANEQFF. The CDR3 region has the DNA TGTGCCAGCAGCTTAGAGGGGGCTAATGAGCAGTTCTTC.

The chain combines TRBV27 with TRBJ1-1, with 9 bases identical to TRBD1. Germline CDR1 MNHEY, CDR2 SMNVEV (reference sequence). The junction had 8 bases not matched to a gene; V was cut back by 3 bases and J by 0 bases. The CDR3 spans 17 residues. CDR3 residues: CASSFAGQGLLNTEAFF. CDR3 sequence (DNA): TGTGCCAGCAGTTTCGCCGGACAGGGGCTCTTGAACACTGAAGCTTTCTTT.

Worth noting for this clonotype: The junction and the germline gene differ at one end; a read error may be behind it. The gene calls are TRBV28 and TRBJ1-6; the match to TRBD1 covers 12 bases. Germline assignment: CDR1 MDHEN and CDR2 SYDVKM. The CDR3 contains 16 residues. The CDR3, as DNA: TGTGCCTGCAGATCTCCGGGACAGGGGGCCAATTCACCCCTCCACTTT. Its translation: CACRSPGQGANSPLHF.

This clonotype was counted a few times. V gene TRBV6-1 combines with J gene TRBJ2-7; D may be TRBD1 or TRBD2 (6 bases each). This CDR3 has 13 residues. The ends were cut back, 5 bases at V and 7 bases at J, with 15 bases in the middle. Germline-derived CDR1 and CDR2 are MNHNS and SASEGT. CDR3 sequence: CASSPYRAGEQYF. The CDR3 coding sequence is TGTGCCAGCAGTCCGTACAGGGCGGGGGAGCAGTACTTC.

This clonotype was counted many times. The CDR3 nucleotides are TGTGCCATCAGTGATCCCGGCAGACCTAACTACGAGCAGTACTTC. Protein product: CAISDPGRPNYEQYF. The J gene is TRBJ2-7, the V gene TRBV10-3, with D unresolved. Trimming removed 3 bases at V and 3 bases at J, with 15 bases between. There are 15 residues in the CDR3. Germline V lookup: CDR1 ENHRY, CDR2 SYGVKD.

The chain recombines TRBV27 with TRBJ1-6; D remains ambiguous. CDR1 and CDR2 from the germline V gene are MNHEY and SMNVEV (reference sequence). CDR3 size: 16 residues. Trimming shortened V by 1 base and J by 0 bases, and 7 bases separated the two germline ends. The CDR3: CASSLWANSYNSPLHF. CDR3 DNA sequence: TGTGCCAGCAGTTTATGGGCCAACTCCTATAATTCACCCCTCCACTTT.

The V gene is TRBV12-3 or TRBV12-4, the J gene TRBJ1-3, with unresolved D. The CDR3 loop spans 15 amino acids. V dropped 6 bases and J dropped 0 bases, with 12 bases sitting between them. In DNA, the CDR3 is TGTGCCAGCAGACCGGCCGGATACTCTGGAAACACCATATATTTT. It translates to CASRPAGYSGNTIYF.

Many counts were recorded for this clonotype. This chain connects TRBV5-1 to TRBJ2-3; weak D call: TRBD1 (5 bases). This CDR3 is 15 amino acids long. Germline V CDR1 and CDR2: SGHRS, YFSETQ. Trimming removed 0 bases from V and 0 bases from J, with 8 bases in between. The CDR3 reads CASSLVDRSTDTQYF. In nucleotides, the CDR3 is TGCGCCAGCAGCTTGGTAGACAGAAGCACAGATACGCAGTATTTT.

This clonotype was recorded many times. The rearrangement joins TRBV7-6 to TRBJ2-1, with a possible D match to TRBD2 (6 bases). This CDR3 region has 15 residues. CDR1 and CDR2 from the germline V gene are SGHVS and FNYEAQ. Trimming removed 3 bases from V and 0 bases from J, with 9 bases in between. This CDR3 is CASSFFGSSYNEQFF. The CDR3 bases are TGTGCCAGCAGCTTTTTCGGGAGCTCCTACAATGAGCAGTTCTTC.

A few counts support this clonotype. The CDR3 loop is CASRLAEPNNEQFF. The CDR3 nucleotides read TGCGCCAGCAGATTAGCGGAACCCAACAATGAGCAGTTCTTC. The chain employs TRBV5-1 and TRBJ2-1, with D tentatively TRBD2 (6 bases). Germline V lookup: CDR1 SGHRS, CDR2 YFSETQ. The CDR3 spans 14 residues. The V gene lost 5 bases and the J gene lost 5 bases, with 14 bases spanning the gap.

The V call is TRBV10-3, the J call TRBJ2-1; D may be TRBD2 (5 bases). In germline, CDR1 is ENHRY, CDR2 SYGVKD. This CDR3 contains 16 residues. V was clipped by 2 bases and J by 4 bases, with 15 bases between them. CDR3 in DNA: TGTGCCATCAGTGAGCTGTCCCGGAGGAATTACAATGAGCAGTTCTTC. Translated: CAISELSRRNYNEQFF.

This clonotype was counted ten times or more. The gene calls are TRBV2 and TRBJ2-5, with D unclear. V lost 8 bases to trimming and J lost 9 bases, with 13 bases between them. Germline V gene data show CDR1 as SNHLY and CDR2 as FYNNEI. The CDR3 length is 11 residues. The CDR3 here is CASGDATSQYF. The CDR3 DNA sequence: TGTGCCAGCGGGGATGCGACGTCCCAGTACTTC. Variable domain in full (rest from reference TRBV2 and TRBJ2-5): EPEVTQTPSHQVTQMGQEVILRCVPISNHLYFYWYRQILGQKVEFLVSFYNNEISEKSEIFDDQFSVERPDGSNFTLKIRSTKLEDSAMYFCASGDATSQYFGPGTRLLVL.

The gene calls are TRBV6-5 and TRBJ2-4; D gene ambiguous. This CDR3 is built from 14 residues. Looked up from germline, CDR1 is MNHEY and CDR2 is SVGAGI. Trimming took 0 bases from V and 7 from J, leaving 10 bases between them. In DNA, the CDR3 is TGTGCCAGCAGTTACTCGGGGAATCAGAACATTCAGTACTTC. It encodes CASSYSGNQNIQYF.

There are a few counts of this clonotype. The chain is built from TRBV7-9 and TRBJ1-2, with D uncertain. The CDR3 spans 12 residues. CDR1 SEHNR and CDR2 FQNEAQ come from the germline V gene (reference sequence). Trimming left V 5 bases short and J 2 bases short, with 6 bases between. In DNA, the CDR3 is TGTGCCAGCAGCCGTTCAAACTATGGCTACACCTTC. Protein product: CASSRSNYGYTF.